This entry lists 15 T cell receptor beta chains sequenced from one sample in a study of a mutant IDH1 vaccine in newly diagnosed glioma (dated by TCRdb to 2020 to 2022). Receptor libraries were prepared by the immunoSEQ multiplex PCR assay. In TCRdb, the immuneACCESS table is reduced to in-frame sequences with V and J assigned. These tables do not hold every clone; where another copy was compared, an unresolved V gene accounts for under half, and the others remain unexplained. The sample yields tens of thousands of clones; over 70% were counted once. Less than 6.5% of the sample rests with the top ten. Explained via the paper, the time point label denotes: baseline, week 1 (first vaccination visit). The sample's treatment or condition label is to be understood as: pre-vaccination baseline after standard-of-care therapy. The input for sequencing was PBMCs, taken from a glioma patient treated with radiotherapy, temozolomide or both. These receptor sequences come from a man aged 35-49 years with glioma. Some clones in this sample may be carry-over from other donors' samples.

By sample share, this clone is medium-sized (0.01 to 0.1%). The CDR3 nucleotides are TGCGCCAGCAGCCATTACGAGGGGGCGGGTTCTGCAGATACGCAGTATTTT. Translation gives CASSHYEGAGSADTQYF. V and J are TRBV4-1 and TRBJ2-3; TRBD1 aligns across 7 bases. CDR3 length: 17 residues. CDR1 MGHRA and CDR2 YSYEKL come from the germline V gene. The ends lost 3 bases at V and 4 bases at J; junction bases unmatched: 13.

The chain uses TRBV14 and TRBJ2-5; the D is unclear. This CDR3 spans 15 amino acids. With 1 base removed from V and 5 bases from J, the gap between germline ends came to 14 bases. Germline loops: CDR1 SGHDN, CDR2 FVKESK. This chain's CDR3 is CASSQGHVGVETQYF. The DNA of the CDR3 is TGTGCCAGCAGCCAAGGTCACGTAGGTGTGGAGACCCAGTACTTC.

The chain has TRBV14 and TRBJ1-6; TRBD1 matches at 9 bases. V lost 1 base and J lost 8; bases outside the gene matches: 6. Germline loops: CDR1 SGHDN, CDR2 FVKESK. This CDR3 contains 16 residues. CDR3 protein: CASSQGDRARYSPLHF. CDR3 DNA: TGTGCCAGCAGCCAAGGGGACAGGGCTAGATATTCACCCCTCCACTTT.

The chain carries TRBV12-5 and TRBJ2-1, with D perhaps matching TRBD1 (6 bases). This CDR3 contains 15 residues. Trimming stripped 4 bases from V and 0 bases from J, with 10 bases between. Germline lookup yields CDR1 LGHNT and CDR2 FRNRAP. CDR3 region: CASGSGESSYNEQFF. CDR3 sequence (DNA): TGTGCTAGTGGTTCAGGGGAAAGCTCCTACAATGAGCAGTTCTTC.

Written as DNA, the CDR3 is TGTGCCAGCAGCTTACAGGGATACAAAAACACCATATATTTT. Translated, it gives CASSLQGYKNTIYF. The gene calls are TRBV13 and TRBJ1-3; weak D call: TRBD1 (5 bases). The CDR3 loop spans 14 amino acids. Per germline, CDR1 PRHDT and CDR2 FYEKMQ (reference sequence). Trimming removed 2 bases from V and 6 bases from J, with 11 bases in between. Variable domain in full (rest from reference TRBV13 and TRBJ1-3): AAGVIQSPRHLIKEKRETATLKCYPIPRHDTVYWYQQGPGQDPQFLISFYEKMQSDKGSIPDRFSAQQFSDYHSELNMSSLELGDSALYFCASSLQGYKNTIYFGEGSWLTVV.

The CDR3 nucleotides read TGTGCCAGCAGCCCCCATGAGGGTCGGTACGAGCAGTACTTC. This codes for CASSPHEGRYEQYF. The chain carries TRBV27 and TRBJ2-7, with D maybe TRBD2 (5 bases). Looked up from germline, CDR1 is MNHEY and CDR2 is SMNVEV (reference sequence). V lost 6 bases and J 4 bases, leaving 16 bases between the germline ends. The CDR3 loop spans 14 amino acids.

The chain couples TRBV18 to TRBJ1-1, with unresolved D. This CDR3 is built from 10 residues. Germline lookup yields CDR1 KGHSH and CDR2 LQKENI. The V end was cut by 5 bases, the J end by 8 bases, with 6 bases between. CDR3 sequence reads: CASSLSEAFF. The CDR3 bases are TGTGCCAGCTCATTGTCAGAAGCTTTCTTT. Full variable domain (missing parts from reference TRBV18 and TRBJ1-1): NAGVMQNPRHLVRRRGQEARLRCSPMKGHSHVYWYRQLPEEGLKFMVYLQKENIIDESGMPKERFSAEFPKEGPSILRIQQVVRGDSAAYFCASSLSEAFFGQGTRLTVV.

The chain links TRBV15 to TRBJ1-1; 7 positions agree with TRBD1. Germline V CDR1 and CDR2: LNHNV, YYDKDF (reference sequence). The CDR3 length is 16 residues. Germline trimming cut 4 bases from V and 8 bases from J; bases unmatched to any gene: 16. The CDR3 loop is CATSKGQPTGKVEAFF. As DNA, the CDR3 is TGTGCCACCAGCAAGGGACAGCCAACCGGTAAGGTCGAAGCTTTCTTT.

J is TRBJ1-3 and V is TRBV2; unclear D gene. The V gene lost 6 bases and the J gene lost 8 bases, with 14 bases spanning the gap. The CDR3 runs to 13 residues. CDR1 SNHLY and CDR2 FYNNEI come from the germline V gene. CDR3 protein: CASRNSPVDTIYF. For the CDR3, the DNA is TGTGCCAGCAGAAACTCCCCCGTTGACACCATATATTTT.

The chain couples TRBV5-1 to TRBJ2-7; 7 positions match TRBD1. Germline CDR1 is SGHRS and CDR2 is YFSETQ. The CDR3 loop spans 11 amino acids. The junction had 1 base not matched to a gene; V was cut back by 4 bases and J by 6 bases. The CDR3 is CASSRGPEQYF. CDR3 in DNA: TGCGCCAGCAGCAGGGGGCCCGAGCAGTACTTC.

The chain links TRBV4-1 to TRBJ1-5; D remains unclear. V lost 0 bases and J 4 bases, leaving 13 bases between the germline ends. This CDR3 comprises 16 residues. The germline V gene has CDR1 MGHRA and CDR2 YSYEKL. CDR3 amino acids: CASSQDRPVGNQPQHF. The DNA of the CDR3 is TGCGCCAGCAGCCAAGATCGGCCAGTGGGAAATCAGCCCCAGCATTTT.

The CDR3 sequence: CASTPGGYEQYF. CDR3 bases: TGTGCCAGCACTCCAGGGGGGTACGAGCAGTACTTC. This rearrangement joins TRBV7-9 to TRBJ2-7, with D possibly being TRBD1 (7 bases). CDR1 is SEHNR and CDR2 is FQNEAQ in the germline V gene (reference sequence). Trimming pared 7 bases from V and 4 bases from J, leaving 11 bases between. The CDR3 totals 12 residues.

The chain links TRBV5-1 to TRBJ2-7; maybe TRBD2 (7 bases). V lost 4 bases to trimming and J lost 6 bases, with 20 bases between them. This CDR3 has 15 residues. Germline V gene sequence: CDR1 SGHRS, CDR2 YFSETQ. This CDR3 reads CASSPWGGGLSEQYF. The CDR3 DNA follows: TGCGCCAGCAGCCCATGGGGAGGGGGTCTATCCGAGCAGTACTTC.

This rearrangement joins TRBV5-4 to TRBJ2-7, with 7 bases that match TRBD1. Germline V lookup: CDR1 SGHNT, CDR2 YYREEE (reference sequence). J gave up 5 bases and V 4 bases, and 9 bases lay outside the gene matches. The CDR3 contains 14 residues. CDR3 amino acids: CASSTKTGSNEQYF. CDR3 DNA sequence: TGTGCCAGCAGCACAAAGACAGGGAGCAACGAGCAGTACTTC.

The V and J genes are TRBV18 and TRBJ2-7; 7 bases map to TRBD1. Losses at the gene ends were 3 bases for V and 3 bases for J; bases not matched to a gene: 5. CDR3 length: 14 residues. CDR1 is KGHSH, CDR2 LQKENI, per germline. CDR3 protein: CASSPGQEIYEQYF. CDR3 DNA sequence: TGTGCCAGCTCACCCGGACAGGAGATCTACGAGCAGTACTTC.